This is a list of T cell receptor beta chains from one sample in a study of shared clonotypes between healthy human individuals. Repertoires were generated with immunoSEQ multiplex PCR, while TCRdb's copy carries only in-frame clones and drops some. The sample holds some 1,900,000 clones, about 95% seen once. The sample was naive CD8+ T cells sorted from blood. The source is a man between 18 and 29 years old in good health. The CDR3 runs from the conserved cysteine through the conserved F or W. The D gene is left open where the match is weak. Some rows mark clone size as missing; the rest say once, few, many or name a class of expanded clone.

clone size,V gene,J gene,D gene,CDR3 protein,CDR3 DNA
-,TRBV27,TRBJ2-7,-,CASSEDLGRPFDEQYF,TGTGCCAGCAGTGAAGATCTCGGACGGCCTTTTGACGAGCAGTACTTC
-,TRBV27,TRBJ2-3,-,CASGDPTSTDTQYF,TGTGCCAGCGGCGACCCTACTAGCACAGATACGCAGTATTTT
-,TRBV9,TRBJ2-1,-,CASSIHGSGDEQFF,TGTGCCAGCAGCATCCATGGGAGTGGCGATGAGCAGTTCTTC
-,TRBV4-1,TRBJ2-7,-,CASTPRGDGASSYEQYF,TGCGCCAGCACGCCAAGGGGGGACGGGGCCAGCTCCTACGAGCAGTACTTC
-,TRBV5-4,TRBJ2-1,-,CATWDGSPEQFF,TGTGCCACCTGGGATGGGAGCCCAGAGCAGTTCTTC
once,TRBV7-9,TRBJ2-1,-,CASSLDARYNEQFF,TGTGCCAGCAGCTTAGATGCTCGGTACAATGAGCAGTTCTTC
-,TRBV5-1,TRBJ2-1,-,CASSGPGTPKGAYNEQFF,TGCGCCAGCAGCGGCCCCGGGACTCCCAAGGGGGCCTACAATGAGCAGTTCTTC
-,TRBV11-2,TRBJ2-7,-,CASSWGRDMEQYF,TGTGCCAGCAGCTGGGGCCGGGACATGGAGCAGTACTTC
-,TRBV6-5,TRBJ2-7,-,CASSSSGYEQYF,TGTGCCAGCAGTTCCTCAGGGTACGAGCAGTACTTC
-,TRBV7-9,TRBJ1-6,-,CASSDRAPPWGPLHF,TGTGCCAGCAGCGACCGGGCCCCTCCCTGGGGACCCCTCCACTTT
-,TRBV10-3,TRBJ2-1,-,CAVSEGSYNEQFF,TGTGCCGTGAGTGAGGGCTCCTACAATGAGCAGTTCTTC
-,TRBV6-1,TRBJ2-1,TRBD1,CASSWDRGRDEQFF,TGTGCCAGCAGTTGGGACAGGGGTAGAGATGAGCAGTTCTTC
-,TRBV9,TRBJ1-2,-,CASSVGSGDYGYTF,TGTGCCAGCAGCGTGGGCAGTGGAGACTATGGCTACACCTTC
-,TRBV10-1,TRBJ2-2,-,CAVPGDTGELFF,TGCGCCGTTCCGGGGGACACCGGGGAGCTGTTTTTT
-,TRBV29-1,TRBJ2-3,-,CSGVTGDTQYF,TGCAGCGGCGTGACAGGCGATACGCAGTATTTT
-,TRBV7-9,TRBJ1-2,TRBD1,CASSLGDSLYGYTF,TGTGCCAGCAGCTTAGGGGACAGCCTCTATGGCTACACCTTC
-,TRBV5-4,TRBJ2-1,-,CASSSVTYNEQFF,TGTGCCAGCAGCTCAGTTACCTACAATGAGCAGTTCTTC
-,TRBV19,TRBJ2-7,-,CASSGQSYEQYF,TGTGCCAGTAGTGGACAGTCCTACGAGCAGTACTTC
-,TRBV27,TRBJ2-7,-,CASSPRRRASYEQYF,TGTGCCAGCAGCCCCCGGCGACGGGCCTCCTACGAGCAGTACTTC
-,TRBV29-1,TRBJ2-6,-,CSVGAKGGANVLTF,TGCAGCGTTGGGGCTAAGGGTGGGGCCAACGTCCTGACTTTC
-,TRBV7-9,TRBJ2-7,TRBD1,CASSSTGDNEQYF,TGTGCCAGCAGCTCCACAGGGGACAACGAGCAGTACTTC
-,TRBV6-1,TRBJ1-5,TRBD1,CASSERIGGVDQPQHF,TGTGCCAGCAGTGAACGTATAGGGGGCGTCGATCAGCCCCAGCATTTT
-,TRBV20-1,TRBJ2-1,-,CSARDFDEQFF,TGCAGTGCTAGAGATTTTGATGAGCAGTTCTTC
-,TRBV9,TRBJ1-2,-,CASSAGLGGYTF,TGTGCCAGCAGCGCAGGGTTGGGAGGCTACACCTTC
-,TRBV10-1,TRBJ2-1,TRBD2,CASSQGLAGDEQFF,TGCGCCAGCAGCCAAGGACTAGCGGGTGATGAGCAGTTCTTC
-,TRBV2,TRBJ1-2,-,CASSEGSGYYGYTF,TGTGCCAGCAGTGAAGGGTCAGGATACTATGGCTACACCTTC
-,TRBV15,TRBJ1-4,-,CATSRVFSGEKLFF,TGTGCCACCAGCAGAGTTTTTTCTGGTGAAAAACTGTTTTTT
-,TRBV6-1,TRBJ1-2,-,CASSEGGYYGYTF,TGTGCCAGCAGTGAAGGGGGGTACTATGGCTACACCTTC
once,TRBV27,TRBJ2-7,TRBD1,CASSEGTGPYEQYF,TGTGCCAGCAGTGAAGGGACAGGACCCTACGAGCAGTACTTC
-,TRBV11-3,TRBJ2-2,-,CASGGLANTGELFF,TGTGCCAGCGGCGGGCTCGCGAACACCGGGGAGCTGTTTTTT
-,TRBV27,TRBJ1-1,-,CASSPTDRSTEAFF,TGTGCCAGCAGTCCGACTGACAGGTCCACTGAAGCTTTCTTT